This T cell receptor (beta chain) is from a study of blood T cells in healthy people across ages. Points from the study as a whole: Naive T cell percentage by flow cytometry tracked strongly with beta diversity.

In regard to this clonotype: Its specificity is not known.

The CDR3 loop spans 14 amino acids. Germline CDR1 and CDR2: SGHVS and FQNEAQ. V lost 7 bases to trimming and J lost 5 bases, with 14 bases between them. The authors ran a second PCR of about 6 to 11 cycles using a sample-barcoded 5' primer and a J-beta primer mix. TCRdb processed the 5' RACE reads anew with MiXCR; each CDR3 protein has one entry. The sample consists of about 400,000 distinct CDR3 sequences, about 49% of them appearing once. The material sequenced was blood. The gene calls are TRBV7-8 and TRBJ2-2; D call uncertain. The receptor was derived from a man between 60 and 75 years old in good health. The CDR3 here is CASTATIGTGELFF. CDR3 DNA: TGTGCCAGCACCGCCACCATCGGGACCGGGGAGCTGTTTTTT.